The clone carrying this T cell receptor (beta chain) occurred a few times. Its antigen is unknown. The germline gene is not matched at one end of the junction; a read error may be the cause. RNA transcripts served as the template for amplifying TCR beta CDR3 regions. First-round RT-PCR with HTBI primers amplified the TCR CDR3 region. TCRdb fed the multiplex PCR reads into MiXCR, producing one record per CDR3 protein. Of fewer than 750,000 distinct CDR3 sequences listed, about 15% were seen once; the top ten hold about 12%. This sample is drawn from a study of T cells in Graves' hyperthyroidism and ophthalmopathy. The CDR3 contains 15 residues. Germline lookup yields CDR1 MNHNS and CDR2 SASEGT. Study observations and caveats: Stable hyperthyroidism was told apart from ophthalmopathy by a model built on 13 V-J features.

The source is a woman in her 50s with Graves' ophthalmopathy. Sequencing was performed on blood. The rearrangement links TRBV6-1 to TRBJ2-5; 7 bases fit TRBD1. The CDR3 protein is CASSNRGFYQETQYF. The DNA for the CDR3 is TGTGCCAGCAGCAACAGGGGATTCTACCAGGAGACCCAGTACTTC.